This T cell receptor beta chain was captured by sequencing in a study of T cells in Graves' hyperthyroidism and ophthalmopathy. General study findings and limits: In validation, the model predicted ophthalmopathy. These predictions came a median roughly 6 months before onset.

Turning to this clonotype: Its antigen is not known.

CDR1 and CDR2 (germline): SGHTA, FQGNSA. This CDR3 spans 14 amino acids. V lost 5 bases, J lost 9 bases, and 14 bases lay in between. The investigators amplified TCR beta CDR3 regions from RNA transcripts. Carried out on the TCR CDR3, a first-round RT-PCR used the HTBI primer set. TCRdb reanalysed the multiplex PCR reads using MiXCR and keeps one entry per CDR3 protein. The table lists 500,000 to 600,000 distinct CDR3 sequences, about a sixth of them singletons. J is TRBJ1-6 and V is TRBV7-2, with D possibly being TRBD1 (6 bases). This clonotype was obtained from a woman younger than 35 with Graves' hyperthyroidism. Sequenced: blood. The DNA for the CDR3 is TGTGCCAGCAGCCCAGGGGTTGGGAGTTCACCCCTCCACTTT. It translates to CASSPGVGSSPLHF.